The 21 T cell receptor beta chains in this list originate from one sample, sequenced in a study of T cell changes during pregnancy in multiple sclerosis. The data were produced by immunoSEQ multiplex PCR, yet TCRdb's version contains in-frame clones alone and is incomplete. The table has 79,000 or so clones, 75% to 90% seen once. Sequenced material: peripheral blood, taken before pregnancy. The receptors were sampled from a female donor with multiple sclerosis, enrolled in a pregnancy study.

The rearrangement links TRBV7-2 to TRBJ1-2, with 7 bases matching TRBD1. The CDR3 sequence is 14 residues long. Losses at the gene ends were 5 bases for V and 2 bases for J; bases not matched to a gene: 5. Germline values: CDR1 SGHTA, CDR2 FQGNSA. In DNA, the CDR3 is TGTGCCAGCAGCAATATGACAGGGAACTATGGCTACACCTTC. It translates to CASSNMTGNYGYTF.

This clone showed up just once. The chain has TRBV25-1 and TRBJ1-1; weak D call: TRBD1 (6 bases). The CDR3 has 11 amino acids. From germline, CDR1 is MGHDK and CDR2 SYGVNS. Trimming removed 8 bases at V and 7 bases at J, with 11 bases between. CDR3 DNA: TGTGCCAGCGCAGGGACAATTGAAGCTTTCTTT. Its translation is CASAGTIEAFF.

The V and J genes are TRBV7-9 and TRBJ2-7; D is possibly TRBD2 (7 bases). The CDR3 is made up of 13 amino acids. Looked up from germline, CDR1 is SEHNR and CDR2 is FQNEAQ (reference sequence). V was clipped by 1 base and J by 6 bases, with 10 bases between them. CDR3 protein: CASSLGAGAEQYF. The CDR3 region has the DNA TGTGCCAGCAGCTTAGGGGCGGGGGCCGAGCAGTACTTC.

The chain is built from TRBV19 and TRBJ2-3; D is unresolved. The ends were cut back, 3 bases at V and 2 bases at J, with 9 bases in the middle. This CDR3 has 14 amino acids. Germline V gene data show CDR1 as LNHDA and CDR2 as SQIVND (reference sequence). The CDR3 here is CASSMRLHTDTQYF. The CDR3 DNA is TGTGCCAGTAGTATGAGACTGCACACAGATACGCAGTATTTT.

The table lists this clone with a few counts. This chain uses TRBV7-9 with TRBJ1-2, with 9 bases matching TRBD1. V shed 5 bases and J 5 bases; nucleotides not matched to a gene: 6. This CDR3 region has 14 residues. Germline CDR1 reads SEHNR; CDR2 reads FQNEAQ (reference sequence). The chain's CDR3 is CASSQTGTGYGYTF. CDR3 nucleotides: TGTGCCAGCAGCCAGACCGGGACAGGGTATGGCTACACCTTC. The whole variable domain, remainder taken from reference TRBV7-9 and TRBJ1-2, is DTGVSQNPRHKITKRGQNVTFRCDPISEHNRLYWYRQTLGQGPEFLTYFQNEAQLEKSRLLSDRFSAERPKGSFSTLEIQRTEQGDSAMYLCASSQTGTGYGYTFGSGTRLTVV.

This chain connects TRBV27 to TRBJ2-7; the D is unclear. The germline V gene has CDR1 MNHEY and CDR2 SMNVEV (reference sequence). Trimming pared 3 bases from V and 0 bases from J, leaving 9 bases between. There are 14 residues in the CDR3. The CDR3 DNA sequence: TGTGCCAGCAGTTTGGGCGTCTTCTCCTACGAGCAGTACTTC. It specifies CASSLGVFSYEQYF.

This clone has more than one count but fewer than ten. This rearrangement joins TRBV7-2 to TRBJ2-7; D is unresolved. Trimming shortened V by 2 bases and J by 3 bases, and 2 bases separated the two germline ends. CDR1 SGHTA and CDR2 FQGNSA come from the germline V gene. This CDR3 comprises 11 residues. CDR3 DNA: TGTGCCAGCAGCTTACGCTACGAGCAGTACTTC. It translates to CASSLRYEQYF.

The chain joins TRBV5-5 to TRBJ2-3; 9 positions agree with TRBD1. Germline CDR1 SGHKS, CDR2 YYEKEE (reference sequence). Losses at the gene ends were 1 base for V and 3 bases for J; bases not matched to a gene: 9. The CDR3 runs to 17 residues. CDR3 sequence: CASSLLGQGFGTDTQYF. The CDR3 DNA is TGTGCCAGCAGCTTGCTGGGACAGGGCTTTGGTACAGATACGCAGTATTTT. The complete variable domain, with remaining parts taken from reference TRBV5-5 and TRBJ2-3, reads DAGVTQSPTHLIKTRGQQVTLRCSPISGHKSVSWYQQVLGQGPQFIFQYYEKEERGRGNFPDRFSARQFPNYSSELNVNALLLGDSALYLCASSLLGQGFGTDTQYFGPGTRLTVL.

The CDR3 DNA follows: TGTGCCAGCTCACCGGCGGCGGTCGGGGAGCTGTTTTTT. It is translated as CASSPAAVGELFF. V gene TRBV18 combines with J gene TRBJ2-2; D unresolved. CDR3 size: 13 residues. Germline V CDR1 and CDR2: KGHSH, LQKENI. V dropped 3 bases and J dropped 7 bases, with 9 bases sitting between them.

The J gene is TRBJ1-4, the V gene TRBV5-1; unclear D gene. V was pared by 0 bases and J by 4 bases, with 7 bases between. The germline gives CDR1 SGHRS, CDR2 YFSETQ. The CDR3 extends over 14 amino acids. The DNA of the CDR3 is TGCGCCAGCAGCTTGGTTGCGGGTAATGAAAAACTGTTTTTT. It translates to CASSLVAGNEKLFF. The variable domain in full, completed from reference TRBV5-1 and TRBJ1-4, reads KAGVTQTPRYLIKTRGQQVTLSCSPISGHRSVSWYQQTPGQGLQFLFEYFSETQRNKGNFPGRFSGRQFSNSRSEMNVSTLELGDSALYLCASSLVAGNEKLFFGSGTQLSVL.

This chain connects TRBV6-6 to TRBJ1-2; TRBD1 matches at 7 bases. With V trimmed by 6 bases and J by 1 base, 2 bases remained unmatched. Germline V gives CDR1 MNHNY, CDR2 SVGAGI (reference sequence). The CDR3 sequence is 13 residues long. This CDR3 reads CASSWDSNYGYTF. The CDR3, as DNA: TGTGCCAGCAGCTGGGACAGTAACTATGGCTACACCTTC.

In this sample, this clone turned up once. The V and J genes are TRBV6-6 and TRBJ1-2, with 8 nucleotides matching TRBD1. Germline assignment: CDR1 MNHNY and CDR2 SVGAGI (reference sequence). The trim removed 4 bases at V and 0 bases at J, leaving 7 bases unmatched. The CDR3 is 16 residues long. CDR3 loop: CASSSTGGVSNYGYTF. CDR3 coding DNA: TGTGCCAGCAGTTCCACAGGGGGGGTTTCTAACTATGGCTACACCTTC.

This CDR3 reads CASSLATSGAHQETQYF. CDR3 sequence (DNA): TGTGCCAGCAGCTTGGCCACTAGCGGGGCCCACCAAGAGACCCAGTACTTC. The chain couples TRBV5-6 to TRBJ2-5; the match to TRBD2 covers 10 bases. There are 17 residues in the CDR3. The J segment lost 0 bases and the V segment lost 0 bases, leaving 5 bases of the junction unmatched. Germline loops: CDR1 SGHDT, CDR2 YYEEEE.

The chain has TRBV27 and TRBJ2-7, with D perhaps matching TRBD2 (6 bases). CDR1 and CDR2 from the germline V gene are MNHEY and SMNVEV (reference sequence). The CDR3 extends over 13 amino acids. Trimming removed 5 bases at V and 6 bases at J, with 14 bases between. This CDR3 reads CASSRNQGLEQYF. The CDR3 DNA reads TGTGCCAGCAGTCGGAACCAGGGACTCGAGCAGTACTTC.

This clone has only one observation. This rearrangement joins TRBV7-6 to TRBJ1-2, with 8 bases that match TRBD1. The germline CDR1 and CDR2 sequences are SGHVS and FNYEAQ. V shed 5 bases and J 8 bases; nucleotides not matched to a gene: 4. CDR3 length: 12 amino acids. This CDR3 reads CASSGQGRGYTF. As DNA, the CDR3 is TGTGCCAGCAGCGGACAGGGACGGGGCTACACCTTC. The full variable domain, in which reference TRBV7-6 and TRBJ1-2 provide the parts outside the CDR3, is GAGVSQSPRYKVTKRGQDVALRCDPISGHVSLYWYRQALGQGPEFLTYFNYEAQQDKSGLPNDRFSAERPEGSISTLTIQRTEQRDSAMYRCASSGQGRGYTFGSGTRLTVV.

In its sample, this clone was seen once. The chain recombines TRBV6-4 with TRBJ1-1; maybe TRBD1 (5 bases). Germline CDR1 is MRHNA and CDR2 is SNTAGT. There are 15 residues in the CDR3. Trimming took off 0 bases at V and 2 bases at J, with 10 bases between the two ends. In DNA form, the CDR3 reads TGTGCCAGCAGTGACTCGGATGGGGCTAACACTGAAGCTTTCTTT. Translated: CASSDSDGANTEAFF.

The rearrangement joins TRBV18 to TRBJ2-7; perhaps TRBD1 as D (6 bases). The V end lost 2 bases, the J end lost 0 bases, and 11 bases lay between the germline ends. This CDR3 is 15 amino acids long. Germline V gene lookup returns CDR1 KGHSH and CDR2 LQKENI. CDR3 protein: CASSPAQGYSYEQYF. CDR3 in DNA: TGTGCCAGCTCACCAGCCCAGGGGTACTCCTACGAGCAGTACTTC.

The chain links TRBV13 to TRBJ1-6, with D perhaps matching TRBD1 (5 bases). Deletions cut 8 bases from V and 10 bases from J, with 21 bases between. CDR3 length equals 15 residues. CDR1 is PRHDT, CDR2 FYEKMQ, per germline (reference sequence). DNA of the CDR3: TGTGCCAGCGACTCGGCAGGGCGTCAGTACTCACCCCTCCACTTT. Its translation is CASDSAGRQYSPLHF.

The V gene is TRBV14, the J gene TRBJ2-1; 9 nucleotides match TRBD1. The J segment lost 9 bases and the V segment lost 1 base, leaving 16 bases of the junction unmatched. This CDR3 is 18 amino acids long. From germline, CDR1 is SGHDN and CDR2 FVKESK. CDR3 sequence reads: CASSQVAYTGGSLGEQFF. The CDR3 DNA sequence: TGTGCCAGCAGCCAAGTGGCCTATACAGGGGGCTCCTTGGGTGAGCAGTTCTTC. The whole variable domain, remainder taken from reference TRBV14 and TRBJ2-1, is EAGVTQFPSHSVIEKGQTVTLRCDPISGHDNLYWYRRVMGKEIKFLLHFVKESKQDESGMPNNRFLAERTGGTYSTLKVQPAELEDSGVYFCASSQVAYTGGSLGEQFFGPGTRLTVL.

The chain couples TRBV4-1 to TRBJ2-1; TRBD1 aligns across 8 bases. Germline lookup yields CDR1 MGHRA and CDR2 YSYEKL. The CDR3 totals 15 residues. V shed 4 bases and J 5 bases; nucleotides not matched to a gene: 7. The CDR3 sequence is CASSPTVTGDNEQFF. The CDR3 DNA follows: TGCGCCAGCAGCCCCACGGTGACAGGGGACAATGAGCAGTTCTTC.

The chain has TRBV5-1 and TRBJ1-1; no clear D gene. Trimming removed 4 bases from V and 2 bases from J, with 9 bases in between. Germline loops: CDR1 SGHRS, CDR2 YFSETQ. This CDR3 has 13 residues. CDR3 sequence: CASSTQFNTEAFF. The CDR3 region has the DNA TGCGCCAGCAGCACACAGTTTAACACTGAAGCTTTCTTT.